Presented here are 17 T cell receptor beta chains from one specimen sequenced in a study of molecular identifiers for immune sequencing clone quantification. One entry per CDR3 protein, called by TCRdb with MiXCR from the PCR reads. Among roughly 100,000 distinct CDR3 sequences listed, about 32% were seen once. Material: naive CD8+ T cells from blood, with Jurkat cell RNA spiked in. The subset is: FACS-sorted CD8+CD4-CCR7+CD45RA+ naive T cells. The receptor set was obtained from a human donor in good health. Some libraries in this study had Jurkat cell RNA spiked in.

Regarding this clonotype: A junction boundary mismatches the germline segment, possibly from a read error. This sequence joins TRBV10-3 and TRBJ1-4, with D maybe TRBD1 (5 bases). The length of the CDR3 is 13 residues. Germline V gives CDR1 ENHRY, CDR2 SYGVKD. CDR3: CAIRTATNEKLLF. The CDR3 DNA follows: TGTGCCATCAGGACAGCAACTAATGAAAAACTGCTTTTT.

This chain joins TRBV29-1 and TRBJ2-1, with D possibly matching TRBD1 (6 bases). V was clipped by 6 bases and J by 9 bases, with 12 bases between them. This CDR3 is 11 amino acids long. Germline CDR1 is SQVTM and CDR2 is ANQGSEA. This CDR3 is CSVPTDSEQFF. CDR3 bases: TGCAGCGTACCTACGGACAGTGAGCAGTTCTTC.

This clonotype was detected many times. The V and J genes are TRBV7-9 and TRBJ1-1; no definite D call. Trimming stripped 4 bases from V and 0 bases from J, with 12 bases between. CDR1 and CDR2 (germline): SEHNR, FQNEAQ (reference sequence). CDR3 length: 15 residues. CDR3 sequence reads: CASSSMDVMNTEAFF. The CDR3 DNA reads as TGTGCCAGCAGCTCAATGGACGTCATGAACACTGAAGCTTTCTTT.

J is TRBJ2-1 and V is TRBV10-3, with TRBD2 matching over 15 bases. The last part of the DNA fits TRBJ2-7 better; the J call may be wrong. The CDR3 runs 17 residues. CDR1 is ENHRY, CDR2 SYGVKD, per germline. CDR3 in DNA: TGTGCCATCAGTGAGGAGGGGACTAGCGGGGGGCTCATGGAGCAGTACTTC. Translation gives CAISEEGTSGGLMEQYF.

J is TRBJ1-2 and V is TRBV20-1; D gene ambiguous. Germline V lookup: CDR1 DFQATT, CDR2 SNEGSKA (reference sequence). The length of the CDR3 is 14 residues. Deletions cut 6 bases from V and 4 bases from J, with 18 bases between. The CDR3 DNA is TGCAGTGCCCCCCCCCCGACTGTTTCCTATGGCTACACCTTC. Amino acid sequence: CSAPPPTVSYGYTF.

The chain carries TRBV27 and TRBJ2-7; D is perhaps TRBD2 (5 bases). Germline V gene data show CDR1 as MNHEY and CDR2 as SMNVEV (reference sequence). V was cut by 5 bases and J by 2 bases, with 16 bases left in between. The CDR3 is 15 residues long. CDR3 bases: TGTGCCAGCAGTAAATCGTTGGGAGCCCCCTACGAGCAGTACTTC. Translating gives CASSKSLGAPYEQYF.

CDR3 nucleotide sequence: TGTGCCAGCAGTCTAGACCCTAGCGGGGGAGAGACCCAGTACTTC. Translated, it gives CASSLDPSGGETQYF. The rearrangement joins TRBV28 to TRBJ2-5; 10 nucleotides match TRBD2. V lost 5 bases, J lost 4 bases, and 7 bases stayed unmatched. CDR3 length: 15 amino acids. Germline-derived CDR1 and CDR2 are MDHEN and SYDVKM.

This CDR3 is CASSARQGDSNQPQHF. Here the CDR3 DNA reads TGTGCCAGCAGTGCCCGACAGGGGGATAGCAATCAGCCCCAGCATTTT. This chain connects TRBV12-3 or TRBV12-4 to TRBJ1-5; 9 positions match TRBD1. After removal of 5 bases from V and 0 bases from J, the junction contained 5 bases not matched to a gene. The CDR3 spans 16 residues.

The V and J genes are TRBV9 and TRBJ2-2, with 11 bases aligning to TRBD2. This CDR3 contains 19 residues. CDR1 is SGDLS, CDR2 YYNGEE, per germline. J gave up 4 bases and V 0 bases, and 11 bases lay outside the gene matches. The CDR3, as DNA: TGTGCCAGCAGCGTAGAAAGGGATAGCGGGAGGGCCTTCACCGGGGAGCTGTTTTTT. Amino acid sequence: CASSVERDSGRAFTGELFF.

This clonotype was counted between two and nine times. This chain connects TRBV7-6 to TRBJ2-5, with TRBD1 as a possible D gene (6 bases). This CDR3 contains 15 residues. The germline V and J ends were trimmed by 3 bases and 5 bases, with 16 bases remaining between them. In germline, CDR1 is SGHVS, CDR2 FNYEAQ. The CDR3 coding sequence is TGTGCCAGCAGCTTCGAAGAGCAGGGGTGGGAGACCCAGTACTTC. It encodes CASSFEEQGWETQYF.

The sample holds a few counts of this clonotype. The chain recombines TRBV9 with TRBJ2-2; no clear D gene. Germline V gene lookup returns CDR1 SGDLS and CDR2 YYNGEE. With 2 bases removed from V and 6 bases from J, the gap between germline ends came to 2 bases. The CDR3 is 11 amino acids. In nucleotides, the CDR3 is TGTGCCAGCAGCGTTGCCGGGGAGCTGTTTTTT. Its translation: CASSVAGELFF.

A few counts support this clonotype. The chain is built from TRBV6-6 and TRBJ1-5; D is unclear. The V end lost 8 bases, the J end lost 3 bases, and 11 bases lay between the germline ends. This CDR3 comprises 13 residues. Germline CDR1 reads MNHNY; CDR2 reads SVGAGI (reference sequence). The CDR3 loop reads CASGDGYNQPQHF. The CDR3 region has the DNA TGTGCCAGCGGTGACGGTTACAATCAGCCCCAGCATTTT.

Regarding this clonotype: This could be a read error, since a much larger clone is one nucleotide away. This rearrangement joins TRBV14 to TRBJ2-7; D may be TRBD1 (7 bases). Per the germline V gene, CDR1 is SGHDN and CDR2 is FVKESK. The CDR3 extends over 13 amino acids. DNA for the CDR3: TGTGCCAGCAGCCAACAGGGGGGCTACGAGCAGCACTTC. Its translation: CASSQQGGYEQHF.

A note on this clonotype: Since a much larger clone is just one base distant, this may be a read error. The chain links TRBV9 to TRBJ2-5; no firm D call. The CDR3 consists of 14 residues. Germline-derived CDR1 and CDR2 are SGDLS and YYNGEE. CDR3 in DNA: TGTGCCAACAGCCCGCGGAGCAGCCAAGAGACCCAGTACTTC. Protein: CANSPRSSQETQYF.

In regard to this clonotype: With a much larger clone just one base away, this may be a read error. The chain recombines TRBV6-4 with TRBJ2-3, with 14 nucleotides matching TRBD2. The CDR3 covers 13 residues. Germline V gene data show CDR1 as MRHNA and CDR2 as SNTAGT. The CDR3 here is CTSSGLAGGTQYF. The CDR3 coding sequence is TGTACCAGCAGTGGACTAGCGGGAGGTACGCAGTATTTT.

The genes are TRBV18 and TRBJ2-7, with unresolved D. CDR1 and CDR2 (germline): KGHSH, LQKENI. V shed 4 bases and J shed 4 bases, with 20 bases lying between them. The length of the CDR3 is 16 residues. The CDR3 DNA reads TGTGCCAGCTCACACGTGGGCAGAACCCCCGGTTACGAGCAGTACTTC. It yields the protein CASSHVGRTPGYEQYF.

This clonotype was seen a single time. This chain uses TRBV5-1 with TRBJ2-5; the match to TRBD2 covers 9 bases. Per the germline V gene, CDR1 is SGHRS and CDR2 is YFSETQ. The V and J ends lost 7 bases and 0 bases, in that order; junction bases with no gene match: 13. The CDR3 runs to 17 residues. The chain's CDR3 is CASGSTREGPNQETQYF. CDR3 nucleotide sequence: TGCGCCAGCGGAAGTACGCGGGAGGGCCCAAACCAAGAGACCCAGTACTTC. Full variable domain (remainder filled in from reference TRBV5-1 and TRBJ2-5): KAGVTQTPRYLIKTRGQQVTLSCSPISGHRSVSWYQQTPGQGLQFLFEYFSETQRNKGNFPGRFSGRQFSNSRSEMNVSTLELGDSALYLCASGSTREGPNQETQYFGPGTRLLVL.